This T cell receptor beta chain was identified in a study of blood T cell repertoires in COVID-19. Overall study context: COVID-19 samples, acute and convalescent, were from the United States, Italy and Spain. PBMCs, B-cell-depleted T cells, or T cells were the source of the cDNA or gDNA that made up the material.

Germline CDR1 MNHEY, CDR2 SVGAGI. Trimming cost V 5 bases and J 5 bases; bases outside gene matches: 5. This CDR3 contains 15 residues. This clone was seen once. Under the authors' procedure: Scientists estimated how many nucleated cells there were by amplifying reference gene primers. TCRdb's copy holds only in-frame clones and misses some; the assay was immunoSEQ multiplex PCR. Clonal size and the V and J genes are those of that table, whereas D and trimming came from the DNA. There are around 250,000 clones in the sample; around 80% occur only once, and approximately 6% lies in the top ten. Sample: peripheral blood. The chain employs TRBV6-5 and TRBJ2-1; TRBD2 agrees at 11 bases. The sequence derives from a man older than 75 with acute or convalescent COVID-19. The CDR3, as DNA: TGTGCCAGCAGTCGAGGGACTAGCGGAAACAATGAGCAGTTCTTC. Protein product: CASSRGTSGNNEQFF.